This TCR beta chain emerged from a study of blood T cells in healthy people across ages. Study-wide results and caveats: Long-lived and aged donors differed, with more naive CD4+ cells and higher diversity in the long-lived.

The use of a sample-barcoded 5' primer and a J-beta primer mix characterized a second PCR of 7 to 11 cycles. Every sample gave at least 3 million paired-end reads containing CDR3. One entry per CDR3 protein results from TCRdb running MiXCR on the 5' RACE reads. The data show roughly 1,700,000 distinct CDR3 sequences, 25% to 30% seen once. This clonotype occurred a few times. The antigen is unknown. This CDR3 is built from 13 residues. V dropped 7 bases and J dropped 0 bases, with 9 bases sitting between them. Germline CDR1 is MGHDK and CDR2 is SYGVNS. There were healthy Caucasian individuals from Russia, aged about 6 to 100, serving as donors.

The sample was blood. This chain links TRBV25-1 with TRBJ2-5, with D tentatively TRBD1 (5 bases). The clonotype comes from a woman in her thirties in good health. The CDR3 DNA is TGTGCCAGCACTGGGGCGAACCAAGAGACCCAGTACTTC. Translating gives CASTGANQETQYF.